These 21 T cell receptor beta chains share one sample of origin, sequenced in a study of blood T cell repertoires in COVID-19. TCRdb's copy holds only in-frame clones and misses some; the assay was immunoSEQ multiplex PCR. The table includes about 210,000 clones, approximately 78% detected once. The specimen was PBMCs or T cells enriched from blood (not recorded which). These receptors came from a man aged 35-49 years who had recovered from COVID-19.

The chain employs TRBV10-1 and TRBJ1-4; TRBD1 aligns across 8 bases. The CDR3 spans 16 residues. Germline CDR1 is WNHNN and CDR2 is SYGVQD (reference sequence). After removal of 2 bases from V and 8 bases from J, the junction contained 10 bases not matched to a gene. CDR3 sequence: CASSEARRGPSEKLFF. The CDR3 DNA reads TGCGCCAGCAGTGAGGCTCGCAGGGGGCCTTCGGAAAAACTGTTTTTT.

The chain employs TRBV2 and TRBJ1-6; D may be TRBD1 (5 bases). Trimming shortened V by 3 bases and J by 9 bases, and 15 bases separated the two germline ends. The V gene's germline CDR1 is SNHLY and CDR2 FYNNEI. The CDR3 spans 15 residues. CDR3: CASSESAATGSPLHF. The CDR3 bases are TGTGCCAGCAGTGAGTCGGCGGCTACAGGTTCACCCCTCCACTTT.

The J gene is TRBJ1-5, the V gene TRBV24-1; TRBD1 agrees at 8 bases. The J segment lost 2 bases and the V segment lost 5 bases, leaving 7 bases of the junction unmatched. The germline V gene has CDR1 KGHDR and CDR2 SFDVKD. CDR3 size: 16 residues. In nucleotides, the CDR3 is TGTGCCACCAGTGGTCACGGGACAGGCCGCAATCAGCCCCAGCATTTT. This gives the protein CATSGHGTGRNQPQHF.

The V gene is TRBV7-3, the J gene TRBJ2-1; D perhaps matches TRBD2 (6 bases). CDR1 is SGHTA and CDR2 is FQGTGA in the germline V gene. The CDR3 runs to 13 residues. The V end lost 4 bases, the J end lost 9 bases, and 13 bases lay between the germline ends. The CDR3, as DNA: TGTGCCAGCAGCTCCTTGGGGGGAGGTGAGCAGTTCTTC. Its translation is CASSSLGGGEQFF.

This chain joins TRBV11-3 and TRBJ2-2; 11 bases match TRBD2. Germline CDR1 is SGHNT and CDR2 is YENEEA. The junction had 10 bases not matched to a gene; V was cut back by 8 bases and J by 5 bases. The CDR3 totals 16 residues. CDR3 region: CASGTGLAGGTGELFF. The CDR3 DNA sequence: TGTGCCAGCGGTACTGGTCTAGCGGGAGGAACCGGGGAGCTGTTTTTT. Based on the CDR3 plus reference TRBV11-3 and TRBJ2-2, the full variable domain is EAGVVQSPRYKIIEKKQPVAFWCNPISGHNTLYWYLQNLGQGPELLIRYENEEAVDDSQLPKDRFSAERLKGVDSTLKIQPAELGDSAVYLCASGTGLAGGTGELFFGEGSRLTVL.

This chain connects TRBV6-5 to TRBJ2-7; 8 bases line up with TRBD1. The CDR3 sequence is 14 residues long. Germline V CDR1 and CDR2: MNHEY, SVGAGI. V dropped 8 bases and J dropped 2; count of bases not matched to a gene: 8. The CDR3 here is CASLLDRVTYEQYF. The DNA of the CDR3 is TGTGCCAGCCTACTGGACAGGGTTACCTACGAGCAGTACTTC.

The rearrangement uses TRBV27 and TRBJ2-7; 8 bases fit TRBD1. The CDR3 loop spans 15 amino acids. V gave up 0 bases and J gave up 4 bases; unmatched junction bases: 5. CDR1 is MNHEY and CDR2 is SMNVEV in the germline V gene (reference sequence). The CDR3 DNA sequence: TGTGCCAGCAGTTTATCGATGCAGGGGGCATACGAGCAGTACTTC. This gives the protein CASSLSMQGAYEQYF.

This chain links TRBV3-1 (or the pseudogene TRBV3-2) with TRBJ2-1; tentative D call: TRBD1 (6 bases). The V end lost 5 bases, the J end lost 5 bases, and 22 bases lay between the germline ends. Germline CDR1 reads LGHDT; CDR2 reads YNNKEL (reference sequence). The CDR3 totals 17 residues. Here the CDR3 reads CASSYNRFGRGNNEQFF. The CDR3 nucleotides read TGTGCCAGCAGCTACAATAGGTTTGGCAGGGGCAACAATGAGCAGTTCTTC.

The chain recombines TRBV30 with TRBJ2-2, with 12 positions matching TRBD1. This CDR3 comprises 20 residues. The V and J ends lost 4 bases and 1 base, in that order; junction bases with no gene match: 16. Per germline, CDR1 GTSNPN and CDR2 SVGIG (reference sequence). CDR3 loop: CAWMGALGTGGGKNTGELFF. In DNA, the CDR3 is TGTGCCTGGATGGGGGCCCTCGGGACAGGGGGCGGAAAGAACACCGGGGAGCTGTTTTTT. The full variable domain, in which reference TRBV30 and TRBJ2-2 provide the parts outside the CDR3, is SQTIHQWPATLVQPVGSPLSLECTVEGTSNPNLYWYRQAAGRGLQLLFYSVGIGQISSEVPQNLSASRPQDRQFILSSKKLLLSDSGFYLCAWMGALGTGGGKNTGELFFGEGSRLTVL.

The V call is TRBV6-5, the J call TRBJ2-7; no definite D call. Looked up from germline, CDR1 is MNHEY and CDR2 is SVGAGI. The length of the CDR3 is 12 residues. Trimming left V 5 bases short and J 4 bases short, with 9 bases between. This CDR3 reads CASSTTRYEQYF. The CDR3 region has the DNA TGTGCCAGCAGTACGACTCGGTACGAGCAGTACTTC.

This clone was picked up a small number of times. The chain joins TRBV5-1 to TRBJ1-2, with 7 bases aligning to TRBD1. The CDR3 has 15 residues. Germline CDR1 reads SGHRS; CDR2 reads YFSETQ. J was trimmed by 0 bases and V by 4 bases; bases with no gene match: 6. The CDR3 region has the DNA TGCGCCAGCAGCCCGAAGACAGGGACTAACTATGGCTACACCTTC. Its translation: CASSPKTGTNYGYTF.

The V gene is TRBV19, the J gene TRBJ1-1; no clear D gene. V gave up 5 bases and J gave up 5 bases, with 6 bases separating them. CDR1 LNHDA and CDR2 SQIVND come from the germline V gene (reference sequence). This CDR3 contains 11 residues. CDR3 loop: CASSSRTEAFF. In DNA, the CDR3 is TGTGCCAGTAGTTCACGGACTGAAGCTTTCTTT. The full variable domain, in which reference TRBV19 and TRBJ1-1 provide the parts outside the CDR3, is DGGITQSPKYLFRKEGQNVTLSCEQNLNHDAMYWYRQDPGQGLRLIYYSQIVNDFQKGDIAEGYSVSREKKESFPLTVTSAQKNPTAFYLCASSSRTEAFFGQGTRLTVV.

Concerning this clone itself: An end of the junction differs from the germline gene, which may be a read error. The V gene is TRBV24-1, the J gene TRBJ2-3, with a weak D call TRBD1 (6 bases). Germline V gene lookup returns CDR1 KGHDR and CDR2 SFDVKD. This CDR3 is built from 15 residues. Here the CDR3 reads CATSDSNAPTGTQYF. CDR3 nucleotides: TGTGCCACCAGTGATTCCAATGCCCCGACAGGTACGCAGTATTTT.

The chain has TRBV6-5 and TRBJ1-5; D gene uncertain. CDR3 length: 13 amino acids. CDR1 is MNHEY, CDR2 SVGAGI, per germline. Trimming cost V 6 bases and J 7 bases, with 13 bases left between them. The CDR3 DNA reads as TGTGCCAGCAGCTCCCGCCCGGGACAGCCCCAGCATTTT. This translates into CASSSRPGQPQHF.

The gene calls are TRBV19 and TRBJ1-1; D possibly corresponds to TRBD1 (5 bases). Germline V gene lookup returns CDR1 LNHDA and CDR2 SQIVND (reference sequence). Trimming left V 8 bases short and J 4 bases short, with 20 bases between. This CDR3 comprises 15 residues. CDR3 amino acids: CASEDYGGRGTEAFF. The CDR3 bases are TGTGCCAGTGAAGATTACGGAGGGAGGGGCACTGAAGCTTTCTTT.

The chain is built from TRBV10-3 and TRBJ2-3, with 12 bases that match TRBD2. Germline lookup yields CDR1 ENHRY and CDR2 SYGVKD. V shed 7 bases, J shed 3 bases, and the junction held 5 bases outside the gene matches. This CDR3 spans 15 amino acids. The CDR3 DNA reads TGTGCCATCACCCCTAGCGGGGGGGCAACAGATACGCAGTATTTT. Its translation is CAITPSGGATDTQYF.

CDR3 region: CASRLQGGEKLFF. The DNA of the CDR3 is TGTGCCAGCAGGTTACAGGGAGGGGAAAAACTGTTTTTT. The J gene is TRBJ1-4, the V gene TRBV12-3 or TRBV12-4; TRBD1 might be the D (6 bases). V lost 6 bases and J 8 bases, leaving 13 bases between the germline ends. The CDR3 has 13 residues.

This clone was detected only a few times. The J gene is TRBJ2-7, the V gene TRBV23-1, with D possibly matching TRBD1 (6 bases). TRBV23-1 is an ORF; its function is uncertain. The CDR3 loop spans 13 amino acids. The V gene lost 4 bases and the J gene lost 0 bases, with 7 bases spanning the gap. The CDR3, as DNA: TGCGCCAGCAGTCGGACAGACTCCTACGAGCAGTACTTC. Translated, it gives CASSRTDSYEQYF.

The gene calls are TRBV5-4 and TRBJ2-3; 7 nucleotides align to TRBD2. The germline V gene has CDR1 SGHNT and CDR2 YYREEE (reference sequence). The V and J ends lost 3 bases and 5 bases, in that order; junction bases with no gene match: 3. CDR3 length: 13 residues. The CDR3, as DNA: TGTGCCAGCAGCTCATGGGGGGGAGATACGCAGTATTTT. Translated: CASSSWGGDTQYF.

This chain uses TRBV11-2 with TRBJ2-3; D is uncertain. CDR3 length: 13 amino acids. Germline-derived CDR1 and CDR2 are SGHAT and FQNNGV. Trimming left V 5 bases short and J 4 bases short, with 10 bases between. Here the CDR3 DNA reads TGTGCCAGCAGCCTCCGAGGAGCAGATACGCAGTATTTT. Translation gives CASSLRGADTQYF.

The rearrangement links TRBV7-2 to TRBJ2-1; D may be TRBD2 (6 bases). This CDR3 has 12 amino acids. V was pared by 2 bases and J by 10 bases, with 9 bases between. CDR1 is SGHTA and CDR2 is FQGNSA in the germline V gene. CDR3 in DNA: TGTGCCAGCAGCTTAATCGGGAGCGAGCAGTTCTTC. Protein product: CASSLIGSEQFF.